Following are 4 T cell receptor beta chains from one sample sequenced in a study of T cell responses to AZD1222 COVID-19 vaccine. The protocol was immunoSEQ multiplex PCR, while the TCRdb copy is restricted to in-frame clones and leaves out a portion. The data contain about 120,000 clones, 93% of them singletons. Sequenced material: peripheral blood, taken 28 days after the second AZD1222 dose. All receptors derive from an adult who received the AZD1222 COVID-19 vaccine.

The CDR3 DNA reads as TGTGCCACCCCGATCGACGGGAAATATGGCTACACCTTC. It translates to CATPIDGKYGYTF. This chain links TRBV7-9 with TRBJ1-2, with unresolved D. From germline, CDR1 is SEHNR and CDR2 FQNEAQ (reference sequence). The V and J ends lost 10 bases and 5 bases respectively, with 17 bases between them. CDR3 length equals 13 residues.

The chain carries TRBV18 and TRBJ2-3; no clear D gene. The CDR3 covers 16 residues. Trimming shortened V by 3 bases and J by 4 bases, and 17 bases separated the two germline ends. CDR1 KGHSH and CDR2 LQKENI come from the germline V gene. This chain's CDR3 is CASSPPSKTVADTQYF. The CDR3 bases are TGTGCCAGCTCACCCCCGTCCAAGACCGTAGCAGATACGCAGTATTTT.

This sequence joins TRBV7-2 and TRBJ2-7; 10 nucleotides align to TRBD2. CDR1 is SGHTA, CDR2 FQGNSA, per germline. The CDR3 loop spans 18 amino acids. The V segment lost 0 bases and the J segment 4 bases; nucleotides outside the gene matches: 12. This chain's CDR3 is CASSLAVGPTSGTYEQYF. The CDR3 coding sequence is TGTGCCAGCAGCTTAGCCGTCGGGCCCACTAGCGGGACGTACGAGCAGTACTTC.

This chain uses TRBV7-2 with TRBJ2-7, with 8 bases matching TRBD2. This CDR3 contains 15 residues. Trimming cost V 5 bases and J 0 bases; bases outside gene matches: 6. CDR1 is SGHTA, CDR2 FQGNSA, per germline. CDR3 sequence: CASSRGGSSSYEQYF. CDR3 in DNA: TGTGCCAGCAGCCGGGGGGGCTCCAGCTCCTACGAGCAGTACTTC.